Presented here are 32 T cell receptor beta chains from one specimen sequenced in a study of glioma-infiltrating T cells. TCR alpha and beta CDR3 regions were amplified from RNA using iRepertoire nested multiplex PCR. TCRdb used MiXCR to reprocess the multiplex PCR reads, holding one entry per CDR3 protein. Among more than 300,000 distinct CDR3 sequences, 35% to 45% were seen once, and the ten largest hold 12%. The specimen was glioma tissue, nonneoplastic brain tissue, or PBMCs (not recorded which). Every receptor here comes from a human donor with low-grade glioma or glioblastoma, undergoing nonglioma brain surgery, or in good health (not recorded which).

Note on this clonotype: Possible read error: a much larger clone is one base away. V usage is TRBV15 and J usage is TRBJ1-5; D call uncertain. Looked up from germline, CDR1 is LNHNV and CDR2 is YYDKDF (reference sequence). CDR3 size: 16 residues. CDR3 protein: CATSFRPDFGNQPQRF. CDR3 DNA sequence: TGTGCCACCAGCTTCCGACCCGATTTTGGCAATCAGCCCCAGCGTTTT.

This chain links TRBV20-1 with TRBJ2-4; no firm D call. Germline V gene lookup returns CDR1 DFQATT and CDR2 SNEGSKA (reference sequence). This CDR3 is built from 11 residues. The CDR3 region is CSAPAENIQYF. CDR3 sequence (DNA): TGCTCTGCCCCCGCGGAAAACATTCAGTACTTC.

This clonotype was seen repeatedly, ten times or more. The J gene is TRBJ2-7, the V gene TRBV28; D might be TRBD1 (6 bases). The V gene's germline CDR1 is MDHEN and CDR2 SYDVKM. CDR3 length equals 15 residues. The V end lost 4 bases, the J end lost 3 bases, and 16 bases lay between the germline ends. CDR3 in amino acids: CASSSPGQSNYEQYF. The CDR3 coding sequence is TGTGCCAGCAGTTCGCCAGGACAGAGTAACTACGAGCAGTACTTC.

V usage is TRBV20-1 and J usage is TRBJ2-1, with 7 bases lining up with TRBD2. J gave up 1 base and V 3 bases, and 3 bases lay outside the gene matches. This CDR3 is 14 amino acids long. The germline CDR1 and CDR2 sequences are DFQATT and SNEGSKA (reference sequence). The CDR3, as DNA: TGCAGTGCTAGGACTAGCCTGTCCTACAATGAGCAGTTCTTC. Protein sequence: CSARTSLSYNEQFF.

This clonotype has a count of ten or more. Written as DNA, the CDR3 is TGCAGTGCTAGAGATATATCAGATACGCAGTATTTT. Translated: CSARDISDTQYF. This sequence joins TRBV20-1 and TRBJ2-3; no firm D call. Germline-derived CDR1 and CDR2 are DFQATT and SNEGSKA (reference sequence). V was trimmed by 0 bases and J by 4 bases, leaving 5 bases between them. This CDR3 region has 12 residues.

The chain couples TRBV4-1 to TRBJ2-7; possibly TRBD1 for D (6 bases). CDR1 and CDR2 from the germline V gene are MGHRA and YSYEKL. Trimming took 2 bases from V and 2 from J, leaving 19 bases between them. This CDR3 has 17 residues. In DNA, the CDR3 is TGCGCCAGCAGCCAACGGTGGGGGAGTTGGGGGCCCTACGAGCAGTACTTC. It encodes CASSQRWGSWGPYEQYF.

In this sample, this clonotype turned up many times. V usage is TRBV6-2 or TRBV6-3 and J usage is TRBJ1-2; 7 nucleotides line up with TRBD1. Germline V CDR1 and CDR2: MNHEY, SVGEGT. The V gene end was trimmed by 5 bases and the J gene end by 0 bases; junction bases not matched to a gene: 12. The CDR3 contains 17 residues. CDR3 protein: CASSDGTAKLANYGYTF. DNA for the CDR3: TGTGCCAGCAGTGATGGGACAGCAAAACTAGCTAACTATGGCTACACCTTC.

J is TRBJ1-5 and V is TRBV25-1, with D possibly being TRBD1 (6 bases). This CDR3 is built from 14 residues. With 2 bases removed from V and 8 bases from J, the gap between germline ends came to 13 bases. Germline V CDR1 and CDR2: MGHDK, SYGVNS. CDR3 amino acids: CASSEGGRTKPQHF. In nucleotides, the CDR3 is TGTGCCAGCAGTGAAGGGGGCCGAACCAAGCCCCAGCATTTT. The full variable domain, its missing parts supplied by reference TRBV25-1 and TRBJ1-5, is EADIYQTPRYLVIGTGKKITLECSQTMGHDKMYWYQQDPGMELHLIHYSYGVNSTEKGDLSSESTVSRIRTEHFPLTLESARPSHTSQYLCASSEGGRTKPQHFGDGTRLSIL.

This clonotype came up many times. The chain combines TRBV7-2 with TRBJ2-7; 14 bases are shared with TRBD2. Germline V lookup: CDR1 SGHTA, CDR2 FQGNSA. The V segment lost 5 bases and the J segment 5 bases; nucleotides outside the gene matches: 5. CDR3 size: 15 residues. The CDR3: CASSATGLAGDEQYF. The CDR3 DNA is TGTGCCAGCAGCGCGACGGGACTAGCGGGAGACGAGCAGTACTTC.

This clonotype was observed many times. The CDR3 loop is CASSSPLNEQFF. Written as DNA, the CDR3 is TGTGCCAGCAGTTCCCCTCTCAATGAGCAGTTCTTC. The chain links TRBV6-2 or TRBV6-3 to TRBJ2-1; D is unresolved. Per germline, CDR1 MNHEY and CDR2 SVGEGT. V lost 4 bases and J lost 6, with 7 bases in between. The CDR3 is made up of 12 amino acids.

V usage is TRBV6-5 and J usage is TRBJ2-7, with 8 positions matching TRBD2. CDR3 length equals 13 residues. Germline V CDR1 and CDR2: MNHEY, SVGAGI. With V trimmed by 6 bases and J by 3 bases, 4 bases remained unmatched. The CDR3 loop reads CASRPGTSYEQYF. DNA for the CDR3: TGTGCCAGCAGGCCCGGGACTAGCTACGAGCAGTACTTC.

The chain has TRBV7-2 and TRBJ2-2, with 8 bases matching TRBD1. This CDR3 comprises 16 residues. Per germline, CDR1 SGHTA and CDR2 FQGNSA. The V gene end was trimmed by 5 bases and the J gene end by 2 bases; junction bases not matched to a gene: 7. The chain's CDR3 is CASSRTGRGNTGELFF. The DNA of the CDR3 is TGTGCCAGCAGCCGGACAGGGCGCGGAAACACCGGGGAGCTGTTTTTT.

The chain joins TRBV7-2 to TRBJ1-6, with D unclear. Trimming cost V 5 bases and J 8 bases, with 10 bases left between them. Germline CDR1 and CDR2: SGHTA and FQGNSA. The CDR3 contains 13 residues. The CDR3 bases are TGTGCCAGCAGCCCGACACGGGATTCACCCCTCCACTTT. Its protein is CASSPTRDSPLHF.

The rearrangement links TRBV20-1 to TRBJ2-1; D may be TRBD2 (6 bases). Per the germline V gene, CDR1 is DFQATT and CDR2 is SNEGSKA (reference sequence). The CDR3 is 18 amino acids. Trimming pared 1 base from V and 0 bases from J, leaving 19 bases between. Written as DNA, the CDR3 is TGCAGTGCTAGAGGACATGGACTACCGCGAACCTCCTACAATGAGCAGTTCTTC. Translation gives CSARGHGLPRTSYNEQFF.

The rearrangement joins TRBV14 to TRBJ2-5; 9 bases map to TRBD2. Germline CDR1 and CDR2: SGHDN and FVKESK. The J segment lost 2 bases and the V segment lost 4 bases, leaving 8 bases of the junction unmatched. CDR3 length: 16 residues. The CDR3 loop is CASSRGTSSIQETQYF. The CDR3, as DNA: TGTGCCAGCAGCCGAGGGACTAGCAGCATACAAGAGACCCAGTACTTC.

This clonotype was seen many times. The gene calls are TRBV6-1 and TRBJ2-5; TRBD1 aligns across 8 bases. Trimming cost V 6 bases and J 2 bases; bases outside gene matches: 2. There are 13 residues in the CDR3. The germline gives CDR1 MNHNS, CDR2 SASEGT. CDR3 residues: CASRGQEQETQYF. The CDR3 coding sequence is TGTGCCAGCAGGGGACAGGAACAAGAGACCCAGTACTTC.

The gene calls are TRBV4-1 and TRBJ2-1, with 8 bases lining up with TRBD2. Germline V gene sequence: CDR1 MGHRA, CDR2 YSYEKL. This CDR3 has 17 amino acids. V shed 0 bases, J shed 6 bases, and the junction held 10 bases outside the gene matches. In nucleotides, the CDR3 is TGCGCCAGCAGCCAAGATAAAGGTAGCGGGACTGGCAATGAGCAGTTCTTC. Translating it yields CASSQDKGSGTGNEQFF.

The chain is built from TRBV19 and TRBJ1-4; D gene uncertain. V gave up 2 bases and J gave up 7 bases, with 14 bases separating them. This CDR3 has 15 amino acids. Germline loops: CDR1 LNHDA, CDR2 SQIVND (reference sequence). CDR3 sequence (DNA): TGTGCCAGTAGTATAACAACCGGTATTGGTGAAAAACTGTTTTTT. This codes for CASSITTGIGEKLFF.

Notes on this clonotype: Just one base apart from a much larger clone, this may be a read error. The V and J genes are TRBV27 and TRBJ2-7, with D unresolved. Germline assignment: CDR1 MNHEY and CDR2 SMNVEV (reference sequence). The length of the CDR3 is 16 residues. CDR3 in DNA: TGTGCCAGGAGTTACTCGGTAGAAGTGGCCTCCTACGAGCAGTACTTC. As protein: CARSYSVEVASYEQYF.

This clonotype came up many times. The chain carries TRBV20-1 and TRBJ2-3; 7 bases match TRBD2. The CDR3 has 15 residues. V dropped 5 bases and J dropped 6; count of bases not matched to a gene: 14. The germline V gene encodes CDR1 DFQATT and CDR2 SNEGSKA (reference sequence). The CDR3 reads CSAFRDYTLIDTQYF. CDR3 nucleotides: TGCAGTGCTTTTCGGGACTATACCCTCATTGATACGCAGTATTTT.

The chain is built from TRBV2 and TRBJ2-7, with a weak D call TRBD2 (6 bases). From germline, CDR1 is SNHLY and CDR2 FYNNEI. Trimming removed 7 bases from V and 6 bases from J, with 13 bases in between. The CDR3 extends over 12 amino acids. The CDR3 nucleotides are TGTGCCAGCATTCTCGGGGGATTCGAGCAGTACTTC. Residues: CASILGGFEQYF. Combining the CDR3 with reference TRBV2 and TRBJ2-7 gives the whole variable domain EPEVTQTPSHQVTQMGQEVILRCVPISNHLYFYWYRQILGQKVEFLVSFYNNEISEKSEIFDDQFSVERPDGSNFTLKIRSTKLEDSAMYFCASILGGFEQYFGPGTRLTVT.

The chain links TRBV6-2 or TRBV6-3 to TRBJ2-7, with D perhaps given as TRBD1 or TRBD2 (5 bases each). Germline V gives CDR1 MNHEY, CDR2 SVGEGT. The V end was cut by 6 bases, the J end by 1 base, with 13 bases between. This CDR3 has 14 amino acids. CDR3 sequence: CASSRDPISYEQYF. The CDR3 nucleotides are TGTGCCAGCAGCCGGGACCCAATTTCCTACGAGCAGTACTTC.

This clonotype was recorded a few times. The V gene is TRBV6-1, the J gene TRBJ2-7, with TRBD2 matching over 11 bases. The CDR3 loop spans 16 amino acids. Germline assignment: CDR1 MNHNS and CDR2 SASEGT. V was clipped by 3 bases and J by 2 bases; unmatched bases: 6. The CDR3 DNA follows: TGTGCCAGCAGTGACCCTAGCGGGAGGTACACCTACGAGCAGTACTTC. Its protein product is CASSDPSGRYTYEQYF.

The sample holds a few counts of this clonotype. This chain links TRBV6-1 with TRBJ2-7, with a possible D match to TRBD1 (7 bases). The germline V and J ends were trimmed by 7 bases and 5 bases, with 15 bases remaining between them. This CDR3 is built from 13 residues. Germline values: CDR1 MNHNS, CDR2 SASEGT. CDR3 in DNA: TGTGCCAGCACGAGAGGCAGGGGGGACGAGCAGTACTTC. Encoded protein: CASTRGRGDEQYF.

V gene TRBV11-2 combines with J gene TRBJ2-7, with D tentatively TRBD1 or TRBD2 (5 bases each). The CDR3 has 15 residues. Deletions cut 2 bases from V and 7 bases from J, with 18 bases between. Looked up from germline, CDR1 is SGHAT and CDR2 is FQNNGV. CDR3 amino acids: CASSLIRGRKGEQYF. The CDR3 DNA follows: TGTGCCAGCAGCTTAATCCGGGGCAGAAAGGGGGAGCAGTACTTC.

The rearrangement links TRBV28 to TRBJ2-7; TRBD2 matches at 10 bases. The V segment lost 1 base and the J segment 6 bases; nucleotides outside the gene matches: 12. Germline CDR1 and CDR2: MDHEN and SYDVKM. This CDR3 is built from 17 residues. The CDR3 sequence is CASSLSPAGGLFGEQYF. Written as DNA, the CDR3 is TGTGCCAGCAGTTTATCTCCAGCGGGAGGGCTCTTTGGCGAGCAGTACTTC.

The V and J genes are TRBV7-3 and TRBJ1-1, with D tentatively TRBD1 (5 bases). Per germline, CDR1 SGHTA and CDR2 FQGTGA. CDR3 size: 14 residues. Trimming removed 8 bases at V and 2 bases at J, with 15 bases between. CDR3 region: CASGPSGGNTEAFF. The CDR3 DNA reads TGTGCCAGCGGACCATCGGGGGGTAACACTGAAGCTTTCTTT.

The chain couples TRBV7-2 to TRBJ2-7; the match to TRBD2 covers 9 bases. The V and J ends lost 5 bases and 5 bases, in that order; junction bases with no gene match: 7. Germline V CDR1 and CDR2: SGHTA, FQGNSA. The CDR3 totals 14 residues. The DNA of the CDR3 is TGTGCCAGCAGCCGTATAGCGGGAGTGAACGAGCAGTACTTC. Translating it yields CASSRIAGVNEQYF.

The rearrangement joins TRBV20-1 to TRBJ2-7, with 8 bases fitting TRBD1. This CDR3 spans 15 amino acids. The germline gives CDR1 DFQATT, CDR2 SNEGSKA (reference sequence). The ends lost 5 bases at V and 1 base at J; junction bases unmatched: 10. CDR3: CSADTSTGESYEQYF. The CDR3 region has the DNA TGCAGTGCTGACACCTCGACAGGGGAGTCCTACGAGCAGTACTTC.

The rearrangement joins TRBV18 to TRBJ2-5, with 7 bases that match TRBD1. CDR3 length: 14 residues. After removal of 4 bases from V and 2 bases from J, the junction contained 4 bases not matched to a gene. The germline V gene encodes CDR1 KGHSH and CDR2 LQKENI. The CDR3 reads CASSRTRGQETQYF. The DNA of the CDR3 is TGTGCCAGCTCACGGACCAGGGGGCAAGAGACCCAGTACTTC.

This clonotype showed up many times. CDR3 in amino acids: CASSSPGDADEQYF. The DNA for the CDR3 is TGTGCCAGCAGTTCCCCGGGAGATGCAGACGAGCAGTACTTC. V is TRBV28 and J is TRBJ2-7, with D perhaps TRBD2 (6 bases). There are 14 residues in the CDR3. The ends were cut back, 4 bases at V and 5 bases at J, with 15 bases in the middle. Germline loops: CDR1 MDHEN, CDR2 SYDVKM.

In this sample, this clonotype turned up a few times. The CDR3 reads CASSYSGLYTQYF. Written as DNA, the CDR3 is TGTGCCAGCAGTTATTCTGGACTGTATACGCAGTATTTT. The chain links TRBV28 to TRBJ2-3, with D perhaps TRBD2 (5 bases). Germline V gene lookup returns CDR1 MDHEN and CDR2 SYDVKM. V gave up 4 bases and J gave up 7 bases, with 12 bases separating them. This CDR3 is built from 13 residues.